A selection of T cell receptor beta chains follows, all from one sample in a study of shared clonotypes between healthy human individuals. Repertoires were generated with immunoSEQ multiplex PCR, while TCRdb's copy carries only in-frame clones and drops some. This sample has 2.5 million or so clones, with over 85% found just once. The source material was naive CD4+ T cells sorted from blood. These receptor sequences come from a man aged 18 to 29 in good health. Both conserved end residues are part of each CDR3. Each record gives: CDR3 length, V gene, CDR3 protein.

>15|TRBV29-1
CSVTDTTIMNTEAFF
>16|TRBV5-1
CASSISGTSGTDTQYF
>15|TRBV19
CASSHGTSDTYEQYF
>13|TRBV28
CASRGTADNEQFF
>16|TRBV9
CASSWGTDDGWETQYF
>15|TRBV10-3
CAIRPGQGYQETQYF
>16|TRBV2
CASSEARLAGDREQFF
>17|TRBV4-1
CASSQDSWTGGNQPQHF
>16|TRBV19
CATRTGPNTQDYGYTF
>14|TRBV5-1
CASSLGDRTSPLHF
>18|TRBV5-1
CASSLWGQSGAGENIQYF
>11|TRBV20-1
CSVGPGSEQYF
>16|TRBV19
CASSGGWANGNQPQHF
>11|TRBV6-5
CASSYLYEQYF
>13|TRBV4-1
CASSQVEAYEQYF
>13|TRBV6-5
CASGRGGDNEQFF
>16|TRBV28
CASSTNGDREGSGYTF
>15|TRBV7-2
CASSPGTGRGETQYF
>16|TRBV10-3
CAISDQASIYNSPLHF
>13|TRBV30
CAGLGGANYGYTF
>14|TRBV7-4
CASSLSTAIYEQYF
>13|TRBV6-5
CASRVRGPGELFF
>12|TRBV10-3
CAISTGGYEQYF
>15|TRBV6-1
CARDRDRGFNEKLFF
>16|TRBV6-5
CASSYSVIRSSYEQYF
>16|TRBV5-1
CASSLGPTSGFETQYF
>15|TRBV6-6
CASSVLAGGSYEQYF
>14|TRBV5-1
CASSPDGLKYEQYF
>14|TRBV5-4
CASSLGAGAGKLFF
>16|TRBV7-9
CASSLEASGSSYEQYF
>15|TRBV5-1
CASSPGQGAFYEQYF
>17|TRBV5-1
CASSSLGTGGPTGELFF
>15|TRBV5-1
CASSSEGGIVETQYF
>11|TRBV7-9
CASSLGTNTYF
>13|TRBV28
CASKQGLNEKLFF
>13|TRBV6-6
CASTPHVTNIQYF
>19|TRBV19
CASSRRPSGGFSSYNEQFF